This T cell receptor beta chain derives from a study of blood T cell repertoires in COVID-19. V shed 4 bases and J shed 1 base, with 8 bases lying between them. There are 13 residues in the CDR3. CDR1 is LNHNV and CDR2 is YYDKDF in the germline V gene (reference sequence). Sequencing was performed with immunoSEQ multiplex PCR; in TCRdb, only in-frame clones are kept and a portion is missing. Found here are roughly 380,000 clones, roughly 87% of them singletons; the top ten hold 2.5% to 3%. This clone was seen more than once but under ten times. Cohorts were based on clinical histories the participants reported.

The sample comprised PBMCs or T cells enriched from blood (not recorded which). The clonotype was recovered from a woman aged 25 to 39 who had recovered from COVID-19. This chain joins TRBV15 and TRBJ2-7, with no clear D. The CDR3 sequence is CATSKDHSYEQYF. The CDR3 bases are TGTGCCACCAGCAAAGACCATTCCTACGAGCAGTACTTC.